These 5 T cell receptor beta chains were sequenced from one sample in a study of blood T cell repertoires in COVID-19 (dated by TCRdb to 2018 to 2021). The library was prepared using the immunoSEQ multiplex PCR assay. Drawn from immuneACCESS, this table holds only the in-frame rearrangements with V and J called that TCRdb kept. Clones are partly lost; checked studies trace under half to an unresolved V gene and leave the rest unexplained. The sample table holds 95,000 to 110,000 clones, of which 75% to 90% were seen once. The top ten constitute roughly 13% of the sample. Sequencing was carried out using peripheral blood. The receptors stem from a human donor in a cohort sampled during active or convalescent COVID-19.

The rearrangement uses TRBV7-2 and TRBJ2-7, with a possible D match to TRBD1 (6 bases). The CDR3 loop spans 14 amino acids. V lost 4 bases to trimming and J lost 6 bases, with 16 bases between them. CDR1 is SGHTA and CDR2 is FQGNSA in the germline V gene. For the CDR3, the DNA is TGTGCCAGCAGCTACCTCCCAGGGGTTGTCGAGCAGTACTTC. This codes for CASSYLPGVVEQYF.

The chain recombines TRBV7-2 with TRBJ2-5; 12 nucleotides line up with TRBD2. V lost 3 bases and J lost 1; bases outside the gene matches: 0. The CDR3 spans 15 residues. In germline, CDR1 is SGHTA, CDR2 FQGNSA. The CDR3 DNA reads TGTGCCAGCAGCTTGACTAGCGGGGGCCAAGAGACCCAGTACTTC. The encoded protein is CASSLTSGGQETQYF.

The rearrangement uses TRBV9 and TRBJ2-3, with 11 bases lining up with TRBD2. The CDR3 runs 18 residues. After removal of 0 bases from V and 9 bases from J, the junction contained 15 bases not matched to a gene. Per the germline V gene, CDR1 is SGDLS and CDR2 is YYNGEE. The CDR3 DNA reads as TGTGCCAGCAGCGTAGACCCTGGAGATAGCGGGGGGGCGGGGACGCAGTATTTT. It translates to CASSVDPGDSGGAGTQYF.

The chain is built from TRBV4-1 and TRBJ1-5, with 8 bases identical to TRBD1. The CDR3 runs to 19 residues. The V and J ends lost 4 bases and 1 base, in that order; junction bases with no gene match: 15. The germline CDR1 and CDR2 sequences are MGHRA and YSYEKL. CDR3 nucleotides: TGCGCCAGCAGCCCGCAAGGTTTTAATCAGGGGGCGAGCAATCAGCCCCAGCATTTT. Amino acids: CASSPQGFNQGASNQPQHF.

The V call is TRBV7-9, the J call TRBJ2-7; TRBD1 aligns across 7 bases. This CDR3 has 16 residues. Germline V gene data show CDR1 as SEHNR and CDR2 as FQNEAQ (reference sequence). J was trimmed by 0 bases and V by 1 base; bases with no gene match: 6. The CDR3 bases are TGTGCCAGCAGCTTAGATCGACAGGGAATCTCCTACGAGCAGTACTTC. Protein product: CASSLDRQGISYEQYF.